These 22 T cell receptor beta chains originate from one sample sequenced in a study of identical twins. TCRdb recomputed calls from the 5' RACE reads with MiXCR, one row per CDR3 protein. This table has about 240,000 distinct CDR3 sequences, 7.5% appearing once. These data are also associated with another study on yellow fever vaccine responses in identical twins.

Sequencing was performed on CD8+ T cells sorted from blood. These receptors were obtained from a woman under 30 in good health.

This clonotype was seen a few times. The chain joins TRBV11-2 to TRBJ1-2, with D perhaps matching TRBD1 (6 bases). This CDR3 has 16 residues. Trimming cost V 1 base and J 7 bases, with 19 bases left between them. Germline CDR1 SGHAT, CDR2 FQNNGV. DNA for the CDR3: TGTGCCAGCAGCTTAGCGGGAGGGGGGGCCCGCGGTGGCTACACCTTC. As protein: CASSLAGGGARGGYTF.

There are a few counts of this clonotype. This sequence joins TRBV7-9 and TRBJ1-1; TRBD1 is a possible D gene (5 bases). Germline values: CDR1 SEHNR, CDR2 FQNEAQ (reference sequence). The CDR3 is made up of 16 amino acids. V was trimmed by 5 bases and J by 0 bases, leaving 16 bases between them. The CDR3 region has the DNA TGTGCCAGCAGCCCCCGACAGCCTTTCATGAACACTGAAGCTTTCTTT. Its translation is CASSPRQPFMNTEAFF.

V gene TRBV7-6 combines with J gene TRBJ1-6; D gene unclear. The CDR3 has 14 amino acids. The V gene lost 5 bases and the J gene lost 3 bases, with 8 bases spanning the gap. The germline CDR1 and CDR2 sequences are SGHVS and FNYEAQ. The CDR3, as DNA: TGTGCCAGCAGCGAGGAAGTCTATAATTCACCCCTCCACTTT. This sequence encodes CASSEEVYNSPLHF.

This rearrangement joins TRBV28 to TRBJ2-3; D not resolved. Germline assignment: CDR1 MDHEN and CDR2 SYDVKM. Trimming left V 5 bases short and J 2 bases short, with 8 bases between. The length of the CDR3 is 13 residues. The CDR3 protein is CASSPTYTDTQYF. For the CDR3, the DNA is TGTGCCAGCAGTCCAACCTACACAGATACGCAGTATTTT.

This clonotype was observed a handful of times. The chain combines TRBV10-1 with TRBJ2-1, with TRBD2 matching 12 bases. V was clipped by 3 bases and J by 8 bases; unmatched bases: 17. Germline V gene data show CDR1 as WNHNN and CDR2 as SYGVQD (reference sequence). CDR3 length: 19 residues. Here the CDR3 DNA reads TGCGCCAGCAGTGACCCCGAGGGGGCTAGCGGGAGGGCCTCGGATGAGCAGTTCTTC. It is translated as CASSDPEGASGRASDEQFF.

The chain joins TRBV5-1 to TRBJ2-1; 12 bases map to TRBD2. This CDR3 comprises 16 residues. The germline gives CDR1 SGHRS, CDR2 YFSETQ. V shed 4 bases, J shed 10 bases, and the junction held 12 bases outside the gene matches. The CDR3 DNA reads as TGCGCCAGCAGCCCCACTAGCGGGGGGCCAGGCGGAGAGCAGTTCTTC. This codes for CASSPTSGGPGGEQFF.

This clonotype came up many times. The chain combines TRBV20-1 with TRBJ2-6, with no clear D. Germline assignment: CDR1 DFQATT and CDR2 SNEGSKA (reference sequence). The CDR3 has 13 residues. Trimming pared 0 bases from V and 0 bases from J, leaving 0 bases between. Here the CDR3 DNA reads TGCAGTGCTAGAGACTCTGGGGCCAACGTCCTGACTTTC. This gives the protein CSARDSGANVLTF.

This clonotype was seen many times. The V and J genes are TRBV7-2 and TRBJ2-7; D unclear. Germline V gene data show CDR1 as SGHTA and CDR2 as FQGNSA. CDR3 length equals 14 residues. The V gene lost 1 base and the J gene lost 0 bases, with 7 bases spanning the gap. The CDR3 loop reads CASSLDPNSYEQYF. In DNA, the CDR3 is TGTGCCAGCAGCTTAGACCCTAACTCCTACGAGCAGTACTTC.

V usage is TRBV6-1 and J usage is TRBJ2-5; D is uncertain. The CDR3 loop spans 15 amino acids. The germline V and J ends were trimmed by 5 bases and 2 bases, with 15 bases remaining between them. Germline CDR1 is MNHNS and CDR2 is SASEGT. The CDR3 region is CASSPTTANQETQYF. The CDR3 nucleotides are TGTGCCAGCAGTCCAACTACAGCGAATCAAGAGACCCAGTACTTC.

This clonotype appeared a few times. V gene TRBV11-2 combines with J gene TRBJ2-5; weak D call: TRBD1 (6 bases). The germline gives CDR1 SGHAT, CDR2 FQNNGV. The V end was cut by 5 bases, the J end by 5 bases, with 18 bases between. The CDR3 spans 15 residues. This CDR3 is CASSVAVGAKETQYF. CDR3 bases: TGTGCCAGCAGCGTCGCAGTGGGGGCTAAGGAGACCCAGTACTTC.

This clonotype was detected many times. The V call is TRBV12-3 or TRBV12-4, the J call TRBJ2-1, with TRBD2 identical over 9 bases. This CDR3 has 15 residues. V lost 3 bases, J lost 8 bases, and 8 bases stayed unmatched. The CDR3 DNA is TGTGCCAGCAGTTTGTCTAGCGGGATAATGGATGAGCAGTTCTTC. Encoded protein: CASSLSSGIMDEQFF.

This clonotype was picked up a small number of times. The chain joins TRBV28 to TRBJ2-2; 10 bases fit TRBD2. The V segment lost 2 bases and the J segment 4 bases; nucleotides outside the gene matches: 4. Germline V CDR1 and CDR2: MDHEN, SYDVKM. The CDR3 spans 16 residues. The CDR3 coding sequence is TGTGCCAGCAGTTTAATACTAGCGGGGACCACCGGGGAGCTGTTTTTT. Translated: CASSLILAGTTGELFF.

This clonotype has more than one count but fewer than ten. CDR3 loop: CASSEGRGLGYTF. The DNA for the CDR3 is TGTGCCAGCAGCGAAGGGCGTGGACTGGGCTACACCTTC. The rearrangement links TRBV27 to TRBJ1-2, with D unresolved. With 6 bases removed from V and 8 bases from J, the gap between germline ends came to 16 bases. CDR1 is MNHEY, CDR2 SMNVEV, per germline (reference sequence). This CDR3 has 13 amino acids.

There are many counts of this clonotype. The chain employs TRBV20-1 and TRBJ2-1, with D perhaps matching TRBD2 (7 bases). Germline V gives CDR1 DFQATT, CDR2 SNEGSKA (reference sequence). The CDR3 covers 13 residues. The V and J ends lost 3 bases and 8 bases respectively, with 14 bases between them. The CDR3 nucleotides are TGCAGTGCTAGTGTGGGGGGGCGGTATGAGCAGTTCTTC. It codes for CSASVGGRYEQFF.

For this clonotype: A much larger clone is a single base away; this may be a read error. The chain uses TRBV13 and TRBJ2-3; D is undetermined. CDR3 length: 16 amino acids. The germline V gene encodes CDR1 PRHDT and CDR2 FYEKMQ (reference sequence). Deletions cut 1 base from V and 2 bases from J, with 13 bases between. The CDR3 sequence: CASSLASTWFTDTQYF. DNA for the CDR3: TGTGCCAGCAGCTTAGCCAGCACCTGGTTCACAGATACGCAGTATTTT. Drawing the rest from reference TRBV13 and TRBJ2-3, the complete variable domain is AAGVIQSPRHLIKEKRETATLKCYPIPRHDTVYWYQQGPGQDPQFLISFYEKMQSDKGSIPDRFSAQQFSDYHSELNMSSLELGDSALYFCASSLASTWFTDTQYFGPGTRLTVL.

In this sample, this clonotype turned up many times. V is TRBV20-1 and J is TRBJ2-4; D is unresolved. V dropped 1 base and J dropped 0 bases, with 7 bases sitting between them. The CDR3 is made up of 14 amino acids. In germline, CDR1 is DFQATT, CDR2 SNEGSKA (reference sequence). Here the CDR3 reads CSARAMIAKNIQYF. The CDR3 bases are TGCAGTGCTAGAGCCATGATAGCCAAAAACATTCAGTACTTC.

The table lists this clonotype with many counts. The rearrangement links TRBV7-9 to TRBJ1-1; the D is unclear. The germline V gene encodes CDR1 SEHNR and CDR2 FQNEAQ (reference sequence). CDR3 length: 14 amino acids. Trimming removed 4 bases at V and 0 bases at J, with 9 bases between. The CDR3, as DNA: TGTGCCAGCAGCTCCAGGACTCTGAACACTGAAGCTTTCTTT. This codes for CASSSRTLNTEAFF.

This clonotype was seen a few times. The chain couples TRBV2 to TRBJ2-7; possibly TRBD1 or TRBD2 for D (5 bases each). The CDR3 covers 13 residues. V lost 4 bases and J lost 1, with 8 bases in between. The V gene's germline CDR1 is SNHLY and CDR2 FYNNEI. CDR3 coding DNA: TGTGCCAGCAGTGGAGGGGAATCCTACGAGCAGTACGTC. Translated, it gives CASSGGESYEQYV.

The sample holds many counts of this clonotype. The rearrangement uses TRBV7-8 and TRBJ2-3; D may be TRBD1 or TRBD2 (6 bases each). V was cut by 5 bases and J by 0 bases, with 15 bases left in between. Germline-derived CDR1 and CDR2 are SGHVS and FQNEAQ. The CDR3 loop spans 16 amino acids. CDR3 in amino acids: CASSPRLGGSTDTQYF. The CDR3 coding sequence is TGTGCCAGCAGCCCCCGATTAGGGGGGAGCACAGATACGCAGTATTTT.

This chain links TRBV15 with TRBJ2-2; 11 positions match TRBD2. The germline V gene has CDR1 LNHNV and CDR2 YYDKDF (reference sequence). The CDR3 has 17 residues. V dropped 5 bases and J dropped 7; count of bases not matched to a gene: 12. The CDR3 DNA sequence: TGTGCCACCAGCGTTTCATTAGCGGGAGGGCCGGACGGGGAGCTGTTTTTT. As protein: CATSVSLAGGPDGELFF. Combining the CDR3 with reference TRBV15 and TRBJ2-2 gives the whole variable domain DAMVIQNPRYQVTQFGKPVTLSCSQTLNHNVMYWYQQKSSQAPKLLFHYYDKDFNNEADTPDNFQSRRPNTSFCFLDIRSPGLGDTAMYLCATSVSLAGGPDGELFFGEGSRLTVL.

This clonotype was seen ten or more times. The V and J genes are TRBV7-2 and TRBJ2-3, with D unresolved. V dropped 0 bases and J dropped 1 base, with 8 bases sitting between them. This CDR3 has 15 amino acids. Looked up from germline, CDR1 is SGHTA and CDR2 is FQGNSA. Here the CDR3 DNA reads TGTGCCAGCAGCTTAGCAGAGAGACGCACAGATACGCAGTATTTT. Translated, it gives CASSLAERRTDTQYF. The variable domain in full, with the rest retrieved from reference TRBV7-2 and TRBJ2-3, is GAGVSQSPSNKVTEKGKDVELRCDPISGHTALYWYRQSLGQGLEFLIYFQGNSAPDKSGLPSDRFSAERTGGSVSTLTIQRTQQEDSAVYLCASSLAERRTDTQYFGPGTRLTVL.

This clonotype was picked up many times. The chain employs TRBV24-1 and TRBJ2-2, with TRBD1 matching 7 bases. V trimming: 6 bases; J trimming: 3 bases; junction bases outside the gene matches: 6. From germline, CDR1 is KGHDR and CDR2 SFDVKD. This CDR3 region has 15 residues. CDR3 in amino acids: CATSTGAGDTGELFF. CDR3 in DNA: TGTGCCACCAGTACAGGGGCTGGGGACACCGGGGAGCTGTTTTTT.